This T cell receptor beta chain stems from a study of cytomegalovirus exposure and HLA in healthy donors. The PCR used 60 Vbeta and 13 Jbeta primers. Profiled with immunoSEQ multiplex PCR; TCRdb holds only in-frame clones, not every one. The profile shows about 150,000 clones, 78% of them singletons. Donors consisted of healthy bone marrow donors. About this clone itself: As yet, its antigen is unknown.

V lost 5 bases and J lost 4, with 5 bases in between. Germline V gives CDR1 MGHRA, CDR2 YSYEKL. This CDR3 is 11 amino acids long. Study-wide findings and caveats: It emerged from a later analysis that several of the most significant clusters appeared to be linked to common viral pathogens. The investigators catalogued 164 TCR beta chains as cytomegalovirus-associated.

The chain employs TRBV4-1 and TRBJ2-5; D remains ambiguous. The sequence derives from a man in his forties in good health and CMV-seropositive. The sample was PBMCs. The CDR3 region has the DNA TGCGCCAGCAGCGCAGGAGAGACCCAGTACTTC. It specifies CASSAGETQYF.